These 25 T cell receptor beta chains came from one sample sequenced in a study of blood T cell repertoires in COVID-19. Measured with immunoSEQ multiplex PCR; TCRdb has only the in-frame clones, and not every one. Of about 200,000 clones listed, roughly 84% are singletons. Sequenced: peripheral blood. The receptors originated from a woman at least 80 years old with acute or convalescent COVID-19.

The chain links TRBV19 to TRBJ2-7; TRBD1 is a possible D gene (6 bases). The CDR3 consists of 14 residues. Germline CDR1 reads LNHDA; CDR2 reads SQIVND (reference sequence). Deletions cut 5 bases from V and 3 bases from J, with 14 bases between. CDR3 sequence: CASSEQGPDYEQYF. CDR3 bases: TGTGCCAGTAGTGAACAGGGACCCGACTACGAGCAGTACTTC.

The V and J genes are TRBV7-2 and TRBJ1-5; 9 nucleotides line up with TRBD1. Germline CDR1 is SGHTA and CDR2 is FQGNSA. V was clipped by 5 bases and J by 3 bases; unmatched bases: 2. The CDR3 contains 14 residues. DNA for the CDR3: TGTGCCAGCAGCCGGGACAGGGCCAATCAGCCCCAGCATTTT. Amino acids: CASSRDRANQPQHF.

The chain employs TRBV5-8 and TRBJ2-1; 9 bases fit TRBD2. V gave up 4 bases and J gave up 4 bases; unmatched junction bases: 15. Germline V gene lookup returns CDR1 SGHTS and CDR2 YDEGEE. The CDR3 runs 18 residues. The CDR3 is CASSPTGLGLAVYNEQFF. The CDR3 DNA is TGTGCCAGCAGCCCAACAGGTTTGGGACTAGCAGTTTACAATGAGCAGTTCTTC.

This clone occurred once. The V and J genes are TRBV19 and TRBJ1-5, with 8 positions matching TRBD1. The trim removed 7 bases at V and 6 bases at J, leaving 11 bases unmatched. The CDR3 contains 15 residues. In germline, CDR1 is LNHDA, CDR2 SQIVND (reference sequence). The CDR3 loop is CASTGQGTIPQPQHF. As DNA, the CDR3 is TGTGCCAGTACTGGACAGGGCACAATCCCTCAGCCCCAGCATTTT.

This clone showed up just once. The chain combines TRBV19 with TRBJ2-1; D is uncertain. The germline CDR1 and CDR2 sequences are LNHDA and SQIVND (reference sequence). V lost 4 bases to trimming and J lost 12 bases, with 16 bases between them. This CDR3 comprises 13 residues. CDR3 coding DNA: TGTGCCAGTAGTACCCCGCGCTTGTCTGGGCAGTTCTTC. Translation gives CASSTPRLSGQFF.

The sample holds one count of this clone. CDR3 bases: TGTGCCAGCTCACCACCAAGCGGGAGGGATACCGGGGAGCTGTTTTTT. It specifies CASSPPSGRDTGELFF. The rearrangement joins TRBV18 to TRBJ2-2; 10 bases align to TRBD2. Germline lookup yields CDR1 KGHSH and CDR2 LQKENI. This CDR3 has 16 residues. Unmatched junction bases numbered 3, after V lost 0 bases and J lost 5 bases. Combining the CDR3 with reference TRBV18 and TRBJ2-2 gives the whole variable domain NAGVMQNPRHLVRRRGQEARLRCSPMKGHSHVYWYRQLPEEGLKFMVYLQKENIIDESGMPKERFSAEFPKEGPSILRIQQVVRGDSAAYFCASSPPSGRDTGELFFGEGSRLTVL.

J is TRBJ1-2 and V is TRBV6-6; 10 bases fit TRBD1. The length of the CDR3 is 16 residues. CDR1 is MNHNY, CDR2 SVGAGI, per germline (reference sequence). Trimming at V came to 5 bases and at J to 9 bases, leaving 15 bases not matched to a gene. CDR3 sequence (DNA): TGTGCCAGCAGTCCGAACAAGCTGCCGGGACAGGGGAGCTACACCTTC. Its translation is CASSPNKLPGQGSYTF.

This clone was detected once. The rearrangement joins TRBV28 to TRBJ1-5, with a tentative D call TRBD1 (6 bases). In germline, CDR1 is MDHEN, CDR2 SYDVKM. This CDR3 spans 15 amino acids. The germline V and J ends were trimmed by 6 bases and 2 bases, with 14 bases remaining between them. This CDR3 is CASSPQGIGNQPQHF. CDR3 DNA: TGTGCCAGCAGCCCACAGGGAATTGGCAATCAGCCCCAGCATTTT.

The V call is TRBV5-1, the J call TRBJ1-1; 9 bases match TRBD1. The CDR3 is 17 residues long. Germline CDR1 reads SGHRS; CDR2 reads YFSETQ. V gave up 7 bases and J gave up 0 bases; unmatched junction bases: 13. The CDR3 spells CASYPGGTGSMNTEAFF. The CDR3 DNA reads TGCGCCAGCTACCCTGGGGGGACAGGGTCCATGAACACTGAAGCTTTCTTT.

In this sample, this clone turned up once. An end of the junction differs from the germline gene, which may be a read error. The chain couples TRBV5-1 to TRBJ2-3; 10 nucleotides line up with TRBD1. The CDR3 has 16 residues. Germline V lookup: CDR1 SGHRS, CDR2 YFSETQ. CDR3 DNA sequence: TGCACCAGCAGTTATGTGGGACAGGGGAGCACAGATACGCAGTATTTT. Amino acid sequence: CTSSYVGQGSTDTQYF. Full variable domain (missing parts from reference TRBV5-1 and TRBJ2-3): KAGVTQTPRYLIKTRGQQVTLSCSPISGHRSVSWYQQTPGQGLQFLFEYFSETQRNKGNFPGRFSGRQFSNSRSEMNVSTLELGDSALYLCTSSYVGQGSTDTQYFGPGTRLTVL.

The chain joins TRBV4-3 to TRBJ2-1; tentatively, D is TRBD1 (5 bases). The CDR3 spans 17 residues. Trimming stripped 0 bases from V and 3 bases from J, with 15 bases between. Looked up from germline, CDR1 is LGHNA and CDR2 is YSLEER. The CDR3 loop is CASSQDGAWQGYNEQFF. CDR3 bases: TGCGCCAGCAGCCAAGATGGGGCGTGGCAGGGCTACAATGAGCAGTTCTTC.

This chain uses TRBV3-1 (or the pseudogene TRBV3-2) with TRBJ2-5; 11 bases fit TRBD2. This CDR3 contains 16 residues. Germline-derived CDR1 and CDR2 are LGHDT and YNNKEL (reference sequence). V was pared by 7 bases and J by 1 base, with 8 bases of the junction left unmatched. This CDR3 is CASTYIAGGPQETQYF. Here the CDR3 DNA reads TGTGCCAGCACTTATATAGCGGGAGGGCCCCAAGAGACCCAGTACTTC.

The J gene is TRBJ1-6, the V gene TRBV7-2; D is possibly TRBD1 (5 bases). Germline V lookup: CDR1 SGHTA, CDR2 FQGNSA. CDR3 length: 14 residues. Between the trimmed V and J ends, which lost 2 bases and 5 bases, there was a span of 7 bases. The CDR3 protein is CASSLQGNNSPLHF. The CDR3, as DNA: TGTGCCAGCAGCTTACAGGGCAATAATTCACCCCTCCACTTT.

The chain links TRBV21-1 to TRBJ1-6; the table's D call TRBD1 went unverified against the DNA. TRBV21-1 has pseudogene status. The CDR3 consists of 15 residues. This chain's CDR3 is CASSKSGQNNSPLHF. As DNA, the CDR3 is TGTGCCAGCAGCAAAAGTGGACAAAATAATTCACCCCTCCACTTT.

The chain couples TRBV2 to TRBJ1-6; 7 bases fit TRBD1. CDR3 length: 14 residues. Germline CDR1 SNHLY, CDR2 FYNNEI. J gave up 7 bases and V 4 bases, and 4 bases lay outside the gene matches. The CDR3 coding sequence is TGTGCCAGCAGTGGACAGGGCGGGAATTCACCCCTCCACTTT. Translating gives CASSGQGGNSPLHF.

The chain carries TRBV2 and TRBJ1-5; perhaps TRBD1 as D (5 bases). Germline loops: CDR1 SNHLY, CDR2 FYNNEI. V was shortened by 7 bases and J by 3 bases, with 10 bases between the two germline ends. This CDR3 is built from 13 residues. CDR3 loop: CASNGGNNQPQHF. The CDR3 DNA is TGTGCCAGCAACGGGGGTAACAATCAGCCCCAGCATTTT.

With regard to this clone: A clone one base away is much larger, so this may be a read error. CDR3: CASSQALRKRGETFF. The CDR3 DNA reads TGTGCCAGCAGCCAGGCACTCAGGAAAAGGGGTGAAACTTTCTTT. The chain has TRBV3-1 (or the pseudogene TRBV3-2) and TRBJ1-1, with D possibly being TRBD1 (5 bases). Germline V CDR1 and CDR2: LGHDT, YNNKEL (reference sequence). This CDR3 comprises 15 residues.

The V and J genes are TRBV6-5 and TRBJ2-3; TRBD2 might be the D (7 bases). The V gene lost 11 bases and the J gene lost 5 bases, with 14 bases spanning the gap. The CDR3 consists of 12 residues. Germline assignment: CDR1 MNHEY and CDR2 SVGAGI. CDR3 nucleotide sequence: TGTGCCTGCTCAAGGGGGGGAGATACGCAGTATTTT. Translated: CACSRGGDTQYF.

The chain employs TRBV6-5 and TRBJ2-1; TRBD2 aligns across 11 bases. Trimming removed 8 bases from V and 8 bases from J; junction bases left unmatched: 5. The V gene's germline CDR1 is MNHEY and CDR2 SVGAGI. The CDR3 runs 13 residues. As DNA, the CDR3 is TGTGCCAGCTTAGCGGGAGGGTTGGATGAGCAGTTCTTC. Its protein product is CASLAGGLDEQFF.

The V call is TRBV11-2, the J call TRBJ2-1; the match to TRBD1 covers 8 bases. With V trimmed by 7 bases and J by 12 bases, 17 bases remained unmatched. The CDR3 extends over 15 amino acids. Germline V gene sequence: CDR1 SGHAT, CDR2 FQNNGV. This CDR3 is CASTPLTGQVMGQFF. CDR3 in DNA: TGTGCCAGCACCCCGCTGACGGGACAGGTCATGGGGCAGTTCTTC.

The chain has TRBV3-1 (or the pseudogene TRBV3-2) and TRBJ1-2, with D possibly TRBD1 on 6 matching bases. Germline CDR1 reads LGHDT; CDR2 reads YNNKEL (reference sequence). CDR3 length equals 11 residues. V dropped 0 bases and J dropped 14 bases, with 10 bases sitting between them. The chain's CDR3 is CASSQEGQPTF. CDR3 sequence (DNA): TGTGCCAGCAGCCAAGAAGGACAGCCGACCTTC.

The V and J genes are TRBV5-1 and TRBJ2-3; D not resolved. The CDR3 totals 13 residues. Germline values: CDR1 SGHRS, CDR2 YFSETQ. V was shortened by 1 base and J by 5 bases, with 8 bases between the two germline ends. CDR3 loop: CASSLSSGDTQYF. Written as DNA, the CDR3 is TGCGCCAGCAGCTTGTCGAGTGGAGATACGCAGTATTTT. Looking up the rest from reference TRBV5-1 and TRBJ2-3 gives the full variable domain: KAGVTQTPRYLIKTRGQQVTLSCSPISGHRSVSWYQQTPGQGLQFLFEYFSETQRNKGNFPGRFSGRQFSNSRSEMNVSTLELGDSALYLCASSLSSGDTQYFGPGTRLTVL.

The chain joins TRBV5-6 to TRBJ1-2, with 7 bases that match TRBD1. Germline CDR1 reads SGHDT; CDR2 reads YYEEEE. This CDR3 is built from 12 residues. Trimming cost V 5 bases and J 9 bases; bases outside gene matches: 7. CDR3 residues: CASSPGGLSYTF. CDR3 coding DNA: TGTGCCAGCAGTCCAGGGGGATTAAGCTACACCTTC.

The CDR3 DNA sequence: TGTGCCAGCAGTTACTCCCGGACAGGGGGATCCTATGGCTACACCTTC. This encodes CASSYSRTGGSYGYTF. The chain joins TRBV6-5 to TRBJ1-2, with TRBD1 matching 10 bases. In germline, CDR1 is MNHEY, CDR2 SVGAGI. J gave up 4 bases and V 0 bases, and 5 bases lay outside the gene matches. This CDR3 region has 16 residues.

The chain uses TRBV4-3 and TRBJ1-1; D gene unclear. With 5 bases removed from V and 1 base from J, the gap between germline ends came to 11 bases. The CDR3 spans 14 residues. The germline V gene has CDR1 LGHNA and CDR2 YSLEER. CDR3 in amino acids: CASSSQRENTEAFF. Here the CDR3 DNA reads TGCGCCAGCAGCAGCCAGAGGGAGAACACTGAAGCTTTCTTT.